Included here is one T cell receptor (beta chain) sequence, with context. Its antigen is unidentified. The data stem from a study of blood T cells in healthy people across ages. Findings and caveats of the study: Diversity was estimated from one million T cells, and these estimates were considered underestimates. When set beside aged donors, long-lived donors presented more naive CD4+ cells and higher diversity.

PCR was performed a second time for about 6 to 12 cycles using a sample-barcoded 5' primer and a J-beta primer mix. Every single cDNA molecule received a tag from a template-switch adaptor with 12 random nucleotides. TCRdb used MiXCR to reprocess the 5' RACE reads, holding one entry per CDR3 protein. The profile shows a few hundred thousand distinct CDR3 sequences, 52% of them singletons. The CDR3 covers 16 residues. The trim removed 2 bases at V and 1 base at J, leaving 1 base unmatched. From germline, CDR1 is KGHSH and CDR2 LQKENI. There were at least 5.5 micrograms of total RNA extracted from every sample.

Sequenced material: blood. This chain uses TRBV18 with TRBJ2-5; 13 bases are shared with TRBD2. This TCR was sampled from a man aged 55 to 69 in good health. CDR3: CASSPGLAGAQETQYF. CDR3 bases: TGTGCCAGCTCACCAGGACTAGCGGGAGCCCAAGAGACCCAGTACTTC.